The next 19 T cell receptor beta chains were all read from a single sample in a study of human T cells and chemical hapten exposure. TCRdb passed the RACE reads through MiXCR, listing each CDR3 protein once. The repertoire consists of 65,000 to 85,000 distinct CDR3 sequences, with approximately 10% occurring once and the leading ten covering 1.4%. Documented time point: patch test 1, 2 weeks after DPC sensitization. This sample's treatment: therapeutic diphenylcyclopropenone sensitization with weekly scalp DPC. Sequencing was performed on whole blood, taken in connection with sensitization to the hapten diphenylcyclopropenone (DPC). The receptors come from a woman between 50 and 59 years old with alopecia areata. Some clones in this sample may be carry-over from other donors' samples.

At least ten counts were recorded for this clonotype. This sequence joins TRBV7-9 and TRBJ1-3; no definite D call. The CDR3 is 14 residues long. V shed 5 bases and J shed 0 bases, with 8 bases lying between them. CDR1 and CDR2 (germline): SEHNR, FQNEAQ (reference sequence). The CDR3 region is CASSGRVSGNTIYF. In DNA, the CDR3 is TGTGCCAGCAGCGGAAGGGTCTCTGGAAACACCATATATTTT. Full variable domain (rest looked up from reference TRBV7-9 and TRBJ1-3): DTGVSQNPRHKITKRGQNVTFRCDPISEHNRLYWYRQTLGQGPEFLTYFQNEAQLEKSRLLSDRFSAERPKGSFSTLEIQRTEQGDSAMYLCASSGRVSGNTIYFGEGSWLTVV.

V and J are TRBV11-2 and TRBJ2-2, with TRBD1 identical over 7 bases. V lost 6 bases and J lost 5; bases outside the gene matches: 9. This CDR3 has 15 amino acids. Germline V CDR1 and CDR2: SGHAT, FQNNGV. The CDR3 DNA sequence: TGTGCCAGCAGGCCGATCTCCAGGGGGACCGGGGAGCTGTTTTTT. Its protein is CASRPISRGTGELFF.

The V gene is TRBV20-1, the J gene TRBJ2-5, with 9 bases fitting TRBD2. With 0 bases clipped from V and 4 bases from J, the junction kept 6 bases outside the gene matches. Germline assignment: CDR1 DFQATT and CDR2 SNEGSKA (reference sequence). CDR3 length equals 15 residues. The CDR3 here is CSARDGAGGPETQYF. The CDR3 DNA reads as TGCAGTGCTAGAGATGGGGCGGGAGGGCCAGAGACCCAGTACTTC.

This clonotype was seen ten or more times. The rearrangement links TRBV5-1 to TRBJ2-7, with D possibly called TRBD1 or TRBD2 (5 bases each). The CDR3 contains 15 residues. Trimming cost V 4 bases and J 3 bases, with 17 bases left between them. Germline V gives CDR1 SGHRS, CDR2 YFSETQ. The CDR3 DNA is TGCGCCAGCAGCGTCACGGGACCCACAAACTACGAGCAGTACTTC. Its translation: CASSVTGPTNYEQYF.

In its sample, this clonotype was seen a few times. The chain employs TRBV20-1 and TRBJ1-1, with 9 bases matching TRBD1. Germline V lookup: CDR1 DFQATT, CDR2 SNEGSKA (reference sequence). The CDR3 has 15 amino acids. The trim removed 6 bases at V and 3 bases at J, leaving 11 bases unmatched. The CDR3 protein is CSAKPGQGRDTEAFF. The CDR3 DNA is TGCAGTGCCAAACCGGGACAGGGTAGGGACACTGAAGCTTTCTTT.

This clonotype was picked up a small number of times. The rearrangement links TRBV7-6 to TRBJ2-1; D possibly uses TRBD1 or TRBD2 (5 bases each). The V end lost 5 bases, the J end lost 5 bases, and 13 bases lay between the germline ends. Germline lookup yields CDR1 SGHVS and CDR2 FNYEAQ. This CDR3 comprises 14 residues. The CDR3 is CASSLGRRNNEQFF. The CDR3 nucleotides are TGTGCCAGCAGCCTGGGACGGAGAAACAATGAGCAGTTCTTC.

This clonotype was seen many times. The chain has TRBV20-1 and TRBJ1-1, with TRBD1 matching over 8 bases. Germline V gene lookup returns CDR1 DFQATT and CDR2 SNEGSKA (reference sequence). This CDR3 has 15 amino acids. Unmatched junction bases numbered 10, after V lost 2 bases and J lost 5 bases. Here the CDR3 reads CSARRNAQGGTEAFF. The CDR3 bases are TGCAGTGCTAGAAGGAATGCACAGGGGGGAACTGAAGCTTTCTTT.

This clonotype was seen only a few times. The chain joins TRBV6-6 to TRBJ2-6; weak D call: TRBD1 (5 bases). Per germline, CDR1 MNHNY and CDR2 SVGAGI (reference sequence). There are 17 residues in the CDR3. Trimming removed 2 bases from V and 0 bases from J, with 11 bases in between. The CDR3 DNA follows: TGTGCCAGCAGTTACGACAGAGATTCCTCTGGGGCCAACGTCCTGACTTTC. Protein product: CASSYDRDSSGANVLTF.

The chain carries TRBV20-1 and TRBJ1-5; possibly TRBD1 for D (5 bases). V was cut by 1 base and J by 2 bases, with 12 bases left in between. Germline V gene lookup returns CDR1 DFQATT and CDR2 SNEGSKA (reference sequence). CDR3 length: 15 amino acids. Written as DNA, the CDR3 is TGCAGTGCTAGAGTTCAGGGCAGCCGCAATCAGCCCCAGCATTTT. This codes for CSARVQGSRNQPQHF.

The chain is built from TRBV7-6 and TRBJ2-1, with 12 positions matching TRBD2. V lost 5 bases to trimming and J lost 0 bases; unmatched junction nucleotides: 11. CDR3 size: 19 residues. Looked up from germline, CDR1 is SGHVS and CDR2 is FNYEAQ. The CDR3 protein is CASSPSTSGRWSSYNEQFF. The CDR3 DNA reads TGTGCCAGCAGCCCCTCGACTAGCGGGAGATGGAGCTCCTACAATGAGCAGTTCTTC. The full variable domain, rest sourced from reference TRBV7-6 and TRBJ2-1, is GAGVSQSPRYKVTKRGQDVALRCDPISGHVSLYWYRQALGQGPEFLTYFNYEAQQDKSGLPNDRFSAERPEGSISTLTIQRTEQRDSAMYRCASSPSTSGRWSSYNEQFFGPGTRLTVL.

V gene TRBV19 combines with J gene TRBJ1-5, with D maybe TRBD1 (5 bases). Germline CDR1 reads LNHDA; CDR2 reads SQIVND (reference sequence). The CDR3 is made up of 13 amino acids. Trimming left V 6 bases short and J 4 bases short, with 10 bases between. CDR3 sequence: CASRGVWNQPQHF. The CDR3 DNA reads TGTGCCAGTAGGGGGGTCTGGAATCAGCCCCAGCATTTT.

This clonotype was counted only a few times. This chain uses TRBV7-6 with TRBJ2-4, with D perhaps TRBD2 (5 bases). Trimming shortened V by 1 base and J by 1 base, and 11 bases separated the two germline ends. This CDR3 is 16 amino acids long. The germline V gene has CDR1 SGHVS and CDR2 FNYEAQ. In nucleotides, the CDR3 is TGTGCCAGCAGCTTAGAGGCTAGCCAGGCCAAAAACATTCAGTACTTC. It translates to CASSLEASQAKNIQYF.

The chain joins TRBV28 to TRBJ2-7; 16 positions match TRBD2. CDR3 size: 14 residues. Trimming removed 6 bases from V and 11 bases from J; junction bases left unmatched: 7. Germline V gene sequence: CDR1 MDHEN, CDR2 SYDVKM. CDR3 nucleotide sequence: TGTGCCAGCAGCCCGGGACTAGCGGGAGGGGCCGAGTACTTC. The encoded protein is CASSPGLAGGAEYF.

The sample holds many counts of this clonotype. The chain combines TRBV6-1 with TRBJ1-2; no clear D gene. This CDR3 comprises 13 residues. V shed 3 bases and J shed 4 bases, with 9 bases lying between them. Germline V gene lookup returns CDR1 MNHNS and CDR2 SASEGT. The CDR3 DNA follows: TGTGCCAGCAGTGATATGTCGAGCTATGGCTACACCTTC. This codes for CASSDMSSYGYTF.

This clonotype was counted a few times. This chain's CDR3 is CASSLGMSPYF. CDR3 coding DNA: TGTGCCAGCAGTTTGGGGATGAGCCCCTACTTC. The chain employs TRBV28 and TRBJ2-7; the D is unclear. Trimming removed 3 bases from V and 13 bases from J, with 13 bases in between. CDR3 length equals 11 residues. Germline V CDR1 and CDR2: MDHEN, SYDVKM.

This clonotype has more than one count but fewer than ten. J is TRBJ2-1 and V is TRBV12-3 or TRBV12-4; D may be TRBD1 or TRBD2 (5 bases each). V was shortened by 5 bases and J by 6 bases, with 17 bases between the two germline ends. This CDR3 comprises 15 residues. DNA for the CDR3: TGTGCCAGCAGTCTGGGGTGGGACCCCGGCAATGAGCAGTTCTTC. This sequence encodes CASSLGWDPGNEQFF.

This clonotype was seen ten or more times. The CDR3 DNA follows: TGCAGCGTCGCCCCAGGGGGTGTGCAGTACTTC. Its translation is CSVAPGGVQYF. The chain is built from TRBV29-1 and TRBJ2-7, with 7 nucleotides matching TRBD1. The CDR3 has 11 residues. Trimming cost V 6 bases and J 9 bases; bases outside gene matches: 8. CDR1 and CDR2 (germline): SQVTM, ANQGSEA.

In its sample, this clonotype was seen a few times. The chain is built from TRBV18 and TRBJ1-1; 7 nucleotides match TRBD1. Losses at the gene ends were 4 bases for V and 0 bases for J; bases not matched to a gene: 8. The CDR3 is made up of 16 amino acids. CDR1 and CDR2 from the germline V gene are KGHSH and LQKENI. CDR3 sequence (DNA): TGTGCCAGCTCACGACGACAGGGCCTTATGAACACTGAAGCTTTCTTT. Residues: CASSRRQGLMNTEAFF. Variable domain in full (rest from reference TRBV18 and TRBJ1-1): NAGVMQNPRHLVRRRGQEARLRCSPMKGHSHVYWYRQLPEEGLKFMVYLQKENIIDESGMPKERFSAEFPKEGPSILRIQQVVRGDSAAYFCASSRRQGLMNTEAFFGQGTRLTVV.

The sample holds many counts of this clonotype. The CDR3 region has the DNA TGTGCCAGCAGAGAAAGCTTCAATGAGCAGTTCTTC. This sequence encodes CASRESFNEQFF. This chain uses TRBV6-1 with TRBJ2-1; D gene ambiguous. Trimming removed 6 bases at V and 6 bases at J, with 9 bases between. Germline-derived CDR1 and CDR2 are MNHNS and SASEGT. The CDR3 runs 12 residues.